A single sample gave rise to the 18 T cell receptor beta chains below, sequenced in a study of blood T cells in healthy people across ages. A J-beta primer mix and a sample-barcoded 5' primer were used in a second PCR of roughly 6 to 12 cycles. TCRdb processed the 5' RACE reads anew with MiXCR; each CDR3 protein has one entry. The sample lists hundreds of thousands of distinct CDR3 sequences, 20% to 30% occurring once. These sequences were also reported in another study, on T cells of mothers and their children.

The sequencing input was blood. These receptors originate from a boy between 10 and 17 years old in good health.

This chain uses TRBV29-1 with TRBJ2-5; TRBD2 agrees at 9 bases. The V gene end was trimmed by 2 bases and the J gene end by 5 bases; junction bases not matched to a gene: 15. This CDR3 spans 17 amino acids. The V gene's germline CDR1 is SQVTM and CDR2 ANQGSEA. The CDR3 sequence is CSVELGIAGARRETQYF. The CDR3 DNA reads TGCAGCGTTGAATTAGGCATAGCGGGGGCCCGGCGGGAGACCCAGTACTTC.

This clonotype came up a few times. The chain uses TRBV29-1 and TRBJ1-2; 8 bases are shared with TRBD1. V shed 6 bases and J 4 bases; nucleotides not matched to a gene: 4. The CDR3 consists of 12 residues. The germline V gene has CDR1 SQVTM and CDR2 ANQGSEA. The CDR3 sequence is CSVGQGAYGYTF. The CDR3 nucleotides read TGCAGCGTCGGACAGGGAGCCTATGGCTACACCTTC. Looking up the rest from reference TRBV29-1 and TRBJ1-2 gives the full variable domain: SAVISQKPSRDICQRGTSLTIQCQVDSQVTMMFWYRQQPGQSLTLIATANQGSEATYESGFVIDKFPISRPNLTFSTLTVSNMSPEDSSIYLCSVGQGAYGYTFGSGTRLTVV.

This clonotype showed up many times. This sequence joins TRBV28 and TRBJ1-2; 10 bases are a match to TRBD1. This CDR3 has 13 amino acids. V trimming: 6 bases; J trimming: 5 bases; junction bases outside the gene matches: 3. Germline loops: CDR1 MDHEN, CDR2 SYDVKM. CDR3 amino acids: CASRGTGVYGYTF. The CDR3 coding sequence is TGTGCCAGCAGGGGGACAGGGGTTTATGGCTACACCTTC.

The chain links TRBV6-2 or TRBV6-3 to TRBJ2-4, with a possible D match to TRBD1 (6 bases). The CDR3 is 16 amino acids. With 4 bases removed from V and 0 bases from J, the gap between germline ends came to 13 bases. Looked up from germline, CDR1 is MNHEY and CDR2 is SVGEGT. CDR3 coding DNA: TGTGCCAGCAGTTCAGGACAGTCCTTAGCCAAAAACATTCAGTACTTC. Translation gives CASSSGQSLAKNIQYF.

This clonotype was detected once. The CDR3: CASSEAAATEAFF. CDR3 DNA: TGTGCCAGCAGTGAAGCGGCCGCCACTGAAGCTTTCTTT. This chain links TRBV6-1 with TRBJ1-1, with D uncertain. V lost 0 bases and J lost 4, with 6 bases in between. The germline V gene encodes CDR1 MNHNS and CDR2 SASEGT. CDR3 size: 13 residues.

The chain recombines TRBV5-1 with TRBJ2-3; 7 positions match TRBD2. Per the germline V gene, CDR1 is SGHRS and CDR2 is YFSETQ. The CDR3 is 15 amino acids. J lost 2 bases, V lost 1 base, and 4 bases had no gene match. The CDR3, as DNA: TGCGCCAGCAGCTTGCCAGCGGGAACCACAGATACGCAGTATTTT. Amino acids: CASSLPAGTTDTQYF.

This clonotype was detected only a few times. V and J are TRBV2 and TRBJ1-2, with D uncertain. Germline V gives CDR1 SNHLY, CDR2 FYNNEI. The CDR3 loop spans 13 amino acids. The V and J ends lost 2 bases and 4 bases respectively, with 8 bases between them. CDR3 amino acids: CASSEIQSYGYTF. In DNA, the CDR3 is TGTGCCAGCAGTGAAATACAGAGCTATGGCTACACCTTC. Looking up the rest from reference TRBV2 and TRBJ1-2 gives the full variable domain: EPEVTQTPSHQVTQMGQEVILRCVPISNHLYFYWYRQILGQKVEFLVSFYNNEISEKSEIFDDQFSVERPDGSNFTLKIRSTKLEDSAMYFCASSEIQSYGYTFGSGTRLTVV.

This clonotype was detected a few times. J is TRBJ1-2 and V is TRBV12-3 or TRBV12-4; TRBD1 matches at 8 bases. Losses at the gene ends were 6 bases for V and 8 bases for J; bases not matched to a gene: 14. This CDR3 is 15 amino acids long. CDR3 in amino acids: CASRAAGGARYGYTF. CDR3 in DNA: TGTGCCAGCAGGGCCGCAGGGGGCGCCCGATACGGCTACACCTTC.

This clonotype was seen more than once but under ten times. The V gene is TRBV29-1, the J gene TRBJ2-7; TRBD1 matches 7 bases. The V gene end was trimmed by 6 bases and the J gene end by 2 bases; junction bases not matched to a gene: 25. The CDR3 spans 19 residues. The germline V gene has CDR1 SQVTM and CDR2 ANQGSEA. The CDR3 DNA is TGCAGCGTCCTTGGGACAGTGCGATCTTCCTCGGTCGGGCCCTACGAGCAGTACTTC. Protein product: CSVLGTVRSSSVGPYEQYF.

The chain recombines TRBV5-1 with TRBJ2-3, with 15 bases matching TRBD2. The CDR3 is made up of 20 amino acids. Unmatched junction bases numbered 16, after V lost 0 bases and J lost 8 bases. Germline V lookup: CDR1 SGHRS, CDR2 YFSETQ. The CDR3 reads CASSLGLRTSGRAGPGTQYF. The CDR3 DNA is TGCGCCAGCAGCTTGGGGCTACGGACTAGCGGGAGGGCCGGCCCCGGTACGCAGTATTTT.

This clonotype has more than one count but fewer than ten. The chain combines TRBV20-1 with TRBJ2-1; possibly TRBD2 for D (5 bases). This CDR3 contains 13 residues. Germline lookup yields CDR1 DFQATT and CDR2 SNEGSKA (reference sequence). V lost 4 bases and J 7 bases, leaving 14 bases between the germline ends. CDR3 residues: CSAIAEPGNEQFF. Here the CDR3 DNA reads TGCAGTGCTATCGCGGAGCCGGGGAATGAGCAGTTCTTC.

The rearrangement links TRBV5-6 to TRBJ2-5; perhaps TRBD1 as D (6 bases). V lost 2 bases to trimming and J lost 7 bases, with 24 bases between them. CDR1 is SGHDT and CDR2 is YYEEEE in the germline V gene. The CDR3 sequence is 17 residues long. CDR3 in amino acids: CASSLRGTTGRPVTQYF. CDR3 sequence (DNA): TGTGCCAGCAGCTTAAGGGGGACGACGGGGCGCCCCGTGACCCAGTACTTC.

This clonotype was recorded a few times. The rearrangement links TRBV21-1 to TRBJ2-7; TRBD2 is the table's D call, not checked against the DNA. TRBV21-1 is listed as a pseudogene. The length of the CDR3 is 14 residues. CDR3: CASSKAGNRGEQYF. As DNA, the CDR3 is TGTGCCAGCAGCAAAGCTGGAAACCGCGGGGAGCAGTACTTC.

The chain links TRBV20-1 to TRBJ2-7; D is perhaps TRBD1 (5 bases). The CDR3 is made up of 15 amino acids. Trimming took 5 bases from V and 2 from J, leaving 19 bases between them. Germline CDR1 DFQATT, CDR2 SNEGSKA (reference sequence). CDR3 region: CSAQGSDMGTYEQYF. DNA of the CDR3: TGCAGTGCTCAGGGTTCTGATATGGGCACCTACGAGCAGTACTTC.

This clonotype was observed at least ten times. V is TRBV19 and J is TRBJ2-5, with a tentative D call TRBD2 (6 bases). The CDR3 contains 14 residues. Deletions cut 1 base from V and 2 bases from J, with 8 bases between. The germline CDR1 and CDR2 sequences are LNHDA and SQIVND (reference sequence). In DNA form, the CDR3 reads TGTGCCAGTAGTATAGCGGAGGGGCAAGAGACCCAGTACTTC. This encodes CASSIAEGQETQYF.

The genes are TRBV9 and TRBJ1-4; D unresolved. Germline loops: CDR1 SGDLS, CDR2 YYNGEE. This CDR3 has 15 amino acids. Trimming stripped 0 bases from V and 4 bases from J, with 10 bases between. CDR3 in amino acids: CASSVAPDYNEKLFF. In nucleotides, the CDR3 is TGTGCCAGCAGCGTAGCCCCAGACTATAATGAAAAACTGTTTTTT. The full variable domain, completed using reference TRBV9 and TRBJ1-4, is DSGVTQTPKHLITATGQRVTLRCSPRSGDLSVYWYQQSLDQGLQFLIQYYNGEERAKGNILERFSAQQFPDLHSELNLSSLELGDSALYFCASSVAPDYNEKLFFGSGTQLSVL.

This clonotype was recorded a few times. The rearrangement uses TRBV11-2 and TRBJ2-1, with a possible D match to TRBD2 (6 bases). Looked up from germline, CDR1 is SGHAT and CDR2 is FQNNGV. CDR3 size: 16 residues. V was clipped by 5 bases and J by 2 bases, with 16 bases between them. The CDR3 DNA reads as TGTGCCAGCAGCGGCCAGGATCGCGGGGCCTACAATGAGCAGTTCTTC. This sequence encodes CASSGQDRGAYNEQFF.

Details on this clonotype: A junction end diverges from the germline sequence, so it may reflect a read error. The gene calls are TRBV9 and TRBJ2-5, with a tentative D call TRBD1 (6 bases). Germline CDR1 reads SGDLS; CDR2 reads YYNGEE. This CDR3 region has 15 residues. The CDR3 nucleotides read TGTGTCAGCAGCGCTACTGGGGGACATCAAGAGACCCAGTACTTC. Protein: CVSSATGGHQETQYF.